This TCR beta chain comes out of a study of T cells in Graves' hyperthyroidism and ophthalmopathy. No ophthalmopathy progression within 18 months constituted stable Graves' hyperthyroidism. Amplified TCR beta CDR3 regions came from RNA transcripts. With the HTBI primer set, the TCR CDR3 went through a first round of RT-PCR. Using its own MiXCR run on the multiplex PCR reads, TCRdb lists one record per CDR3 protein. This sample has around 400,000 distinct CDR3 sequences, with roughly 13% found just once. Trimming left V 6 bases short and J 0 bases short, with 8 bases between. Per the germline V gene, CDR1 is LNHDA and CDR2 is SQIVND (reference sequence). The CDR3 extends over 13 amino acids. Ten or more counts support this clonotype. Its antigen is not known. Study conclusions and caveats: Appearing also in blood were most of the thyroid clonotypes expanded above 0.001.

The sequenced material came from blood. The chain couples TRBV19 to TRBJ1-1; no definite D call. The clonotype comes from a woman aged 18-35 years with Graves' hyperthyroidism. This chain's CDR3 is CASSWNMNTEAFF. Here the CDR3 DNA reads TGTGCCAGTAGCTGGAACATGAACACTGAAGCTTTCTTT.